This TCR beta chain is drawn from a study of shared clonotypes between healthy human individuals. The method was immunoSEQ multiplex PCR; TCRdb's version includes in-frame clones alone and lacks a portion of them. Among roughly 530,000 clones, almost 97% were seen once, and the ten largest hold 0.06%. This TCR was sampled from a woman aged 25 to 39 in good health. The specimen was naive CD4+ T cells sorted from blood. The subset here: CD45RA+ positively selected.

As DNA, the CDR3 is TGTGCCAGCAGCTTTTGGGAGAGCTCCTACGAGCAGTACTTC. Protein sequence: CASSFWESSYEQYF. The chain joins TRBV5-5 to TRBJ2-7, with a tentative D call TRBD2 (5 bases). The V end lost 2 bases, the J end lost 0 bases, and 9 bases lay between the germline ends. Germline lookup yields CDR1 SGHKS and CDR2 YYEKEE (reference sequence). The CDR3 consists of 14 residues.